This is a list of T cell receptor beta chains from one sample in a study of T-cell memory formation after mild COVID-19. TCRdb itself ran the 5' RACE reads through MiXCR, one entry per CDR3 protein. The data show around 310,000 distinct CDR3 sequences, about 16% seen once. The specimen was PBMCs or a T cell subset sorted from them (not recorded which). All receptors come from a man aged 18-30 years who had mild COVID-19 (a few samples of this study predate the infection). Cell type and time point are not known. The CDR3 runs from the conserved cysteine through the conserved F or W. The D gene is left open where the match is weak. Rows may omit the clone size; those that give it use once, few, many or a size class.

D gene,V gene,clone size,J gene,CDR3 protein,CDR3 DNA
.,TRBV6-2/TRBV6-3,.,TRBJ2-1,CASSLHEGGNEQFF,TGTGCCAGCAGTTTGCATGAGGGAGGCAATGAGCAGTTCTTC
.,TRBV30,.,TRBJ1-1,CAWRVGQGNTEAFF,TGTGCCTGGAGAGTCGGGCAGGGGAACACTGAAGCTTTCTTT
.,TRBV7-9,.,TRBJ1-1,CASSSTRIRAVDDTEAFF,TGTGCCAGCAGCTCCACCCGAATCAGGGCAGTGGATGACACTGAAGCTTTCTTT
TRBD1,TRBV5-1,.,TRBJ2-3,CASSLMQGGTDTQYF,TGCGCCAGCAGCTTGATGCAGGGGGGCACAGATACGCAGTATTTT
.,TRBV7-2,.,TRBJ1-2,CASSPYREEYGYTF,TGTGCCAGCAGCCCGTACAGGGAGGAGTATGGCTACACCTTC
TRBD2,TRBV7-2,.,TRBJ2-5,CASSPVTSGQETQYF,TGTGCCAGCAGTCCCGTAACTAGCGGGCAAGAGACCCAGTACTTC
.,TRBV5-4,.,TRBJ1-1,CASSLEASGNTEAFF,TGTGCCAGCAGCTTGGAGGCGTCTGGGAACACTGAAGCTTTCTTT
TRBD1,TRBV3-1,.,TRBJ2-1,CASSNAGTGKFF,TGTGCCAGCAGCAACGCCGGGACAGGGAAGTTCTTC
.,TRBV25-1,.,TRBJ1-1,CASSEQGLTEAFF,TGTGCCAGCAGTGAGCAGGGCCTCACTGAAGCTTTCTTT
.,TRBV28,.,TRBJ2-3,CANSDSSTDTQYF,TGTGCCAACTCCGACAGTAGCACAGATACGCAGTATTTT
.,TRBV2,.,TRBJ2-5,CASSELEGETQYF,TGTGCCAGCAGTGAATTGGAGGGAGAGACCCAGTACTTC
.,TRBV5-1,.,TRBJ2-1,CASSLVLAGLRNEQFF,TGCGCCAGCAGCTTGGTTCTCGCGGGGTTAAGGAATGAGCAGTTCTTC
.,TRBV5-5,many,TRBJ2-3,CASIPALRADTQYF,TGTGCCAGCATCCCGGCACTACGTGCGGATACGCAGTATTTT
TRBD1,TRBV7-8,few,TRBJ2-3,CASSQGSRGRLTDTQYF,TGTGCCAGCAGCCAGGGTTCCAGGGGGCGCTTAACAGATACGCAGTATTTT
TRBD2,TRBV7-2,few,TRBJ2-1,CASSFSGTSGGAYNEQFF,TGTGCCAGCAGCTTCTCCGGGACTAGCGGGGGGGCTTACAATGAGCAGTTCTTC
TRBD2,TRBV7-2,.,TRBJ2-3,CASIRGGETDTQYF,TGTGCCAGCATCCGGGGGGGGGAGACAGATACGCAGTATTTT
.,TRBV6-5,few,TRBJ2-1,CASSSLSRESSYNEQFF,TGTGCCAGCAGTTCTTTATCCCGGGAGAGCTCCTACAATGAGCAGTTCTTC
TRBD1,TRBV27,.,TRBJ2-5,CASTLRGRGDQTQYF,TGTGCCAGCACCCTCAGGGGGCGAGGGGACCAGACCCAGTACTTC
.,TRBV20-1,many,TRBJ2-3,CSARLPGTDTQYF,TGCAGTGCTAGACTCCCAGGGACAGATACGCAGTATTTT
.,TRBV4-1,few,TRBJ2-2,CASSSLGVPGVKTGELFF,TGCGCCAGCAGCTCACTAGGAGTTCCTGGGGTGAAAACCGGGGAGCTGTTTTTT
TRBD2,TRBV28,.,TRBJ2-1,CASSLLVAGATEQFF,TGTGCCAGCAGTTTACTTGTAGCGGGGGCGACTGAGCAGTTCTTC
.,TRBV7-6,.,TRBJ2-2,CASSLRAGNTGELFF,TGTGCCAGCAGCTTGCGAGCGGGGAACACCGGGGAGCTGTTTTTT
.,TRBV5-6,many,TRBJ1-1,CASSLSTEAFF,TGTGCCAGCAGCTTGAGCACTGAAGCTTTCTTT
.,TRBV21-1,few,TRBJ1-1,CASSIRDRGTEAFF,TGTGCCAGCAGCATCCGGGACAGGGGTACTGAAGCTTTCTTT
TRBD1,TRBV7-9,.,TRBJ2-7,CASSIDRAEQYF,TGTGCCAGCAGCATCGACAGGGCCGAGCAGTACTTC
TRBD2,TRBV7-2,.,TRBJ2-5,CASRTSDEETQYF,TGTGCCAGCAGGACTAGCGATGAAGAGACCCAGTACTTC
.,TRBV25-1,.,TRBJ1-2,CASSEPTGAYGYTF,TGTGCCAGCAGTGAACCGACGGGGGCCTATGGCTACACCTTC
TRBD2,TRBV6-2/TRBV6-3,.,TRBJ2-1,CASSTTSGEQFF,TGTGCCAGCAGCACAACTAGCGGAGAGCAGTTCTTC
.,TRBV12-3/TRBV12-4,.,TRBJ1-2,CASRRLYGYTF,TGTGCCAGCAGGCGCCTTTATGGCTACACCTTC
.,TRBV5-1,.,TRBJ2-3,CASSPRDPRVDTQYF,TGCGCCAGCAGCCCCCGGGACCCGAGGGTTGATACGCAGTATTTT
TRBD1,TRBV4-1,few,TRBJ1-4,CASSQDWGQGEEKLFF,TGCGCCAGCAGCCAAGATTGGGGACAGGGGGAGGAAAAACTGTTTTTT
.,TRBV9,many,TRBJ2-2,CASGVRTGELFF,TGTGCCAGCGGGGTGCGCACCGGGGAGCTGTTTTTT
.,TRBV4-3,.,TRBJ1-2,CASSQDSGFNYGYTF,TGCGCCAGCAGCCAAGATAGTGGGTTTAACTATGGCTACACCTTC
.,TRBV7-3,.,TRBJ2-7,CASSYGISYEQYF,TGTGCCAGCAGCTACGGGATCTCCTACGAGCAGTACTTC
.,TRBV5-1,.,TRBJ1-6,CASSVPGGNSPLHF,TGCGCCAGCAGCGTTCCAGGCGGTAATTCACCCCTCCACTTT
.,TRBV20-1,.,TRBJ1-1,CSARSSMNTEAFF,TGCAGTGCTAGATCCAGCATGAACACTGAAGCTTTCTTT
TRBD2,TRBV6-5,.,TRBJ2-5,CASSYSLWSGGGARETQYF,TGTGCCAGCAGTTACTCGTTATGGTCTGGCGGGGGGGCGAGAGAGACCCAGTACTTC
TRBD2,TRBV2,few,TRBJ2-1,CASSLPTSGGDNEQFF,TGTGCCAGCAGTCTTCCGACTAGCGGGGGGGACAATGAGCAGTTCTTC
TRBD1,TRBV5-1,few,TRBJ2-6,CASSLGDRDFGANVLTF,TGCGCCAGCAGCTTAGGGGACAGGGATTTTGGGGCCAACGTCCTGACTTTC
TRBD1,TRBV20-1,.,TRBJ1-1,CSARVPRGETEAFF,TGCAGTGCTAGAGTTCCCAGGGGGGAGACTGAAGCTTTCTTT
TRBD1,TRBV5-1,.,TRBJ1-1,CASRPGDRVDETEAFF,TGCGCCAGCAGACCTGGGGACAGGGTGGATGAGACTGAAGCTTTCTTT
.,TRBV27,few,TRBJ1-5,CASSFRAAGNQPQHF,TGTGCCAGCAGTTTTCGGGCAGCTGGCAATCAGCCCCAGCATTTT